This T cell receptor (beta chain) comes out of a study of blood T cell repertoires in COVID-19. For the study at large: COVID-19 samples, acute and convalescent, were from the United States, Italy and Spain. PBMCs, B-cell-depleted T cells, or T cells were the source of the cDNA or gDNA that made up the material.

Looked up from germline, CDR1 is KGHSY and CDR2 is FQNENV. Trimming took off 0 bases at V and 7 bases at J, with 6 bases between the two ends. The CDR3 has 12 residues. Original handling: Estimates of nucleated cell counts were drawn from the amplification of reference gene primers. Measured with immunoSEQ multiplex PCR; TCRdb has only the in-frame clones, and not every one. V and J calls plus clone size are reproduced from that table; the DNA served to infer D and trimming. The sample lists 200,000 or so clones; almost 85% were seen once. V is TRBV16 and J is TRBJ1-2, with D perhaps matching TRBD1 (5 bases). The clonotype originates from a human donor with acute or convalescent COVID-19. The donor label of this sample is uncertain. Sequencing used peripheral blood. CDR3: CASSQSTAGYTF. CDR3 coding DNA: TGTGCCAGCAGCCAATCGACAGCTGGCTACACCTTC.